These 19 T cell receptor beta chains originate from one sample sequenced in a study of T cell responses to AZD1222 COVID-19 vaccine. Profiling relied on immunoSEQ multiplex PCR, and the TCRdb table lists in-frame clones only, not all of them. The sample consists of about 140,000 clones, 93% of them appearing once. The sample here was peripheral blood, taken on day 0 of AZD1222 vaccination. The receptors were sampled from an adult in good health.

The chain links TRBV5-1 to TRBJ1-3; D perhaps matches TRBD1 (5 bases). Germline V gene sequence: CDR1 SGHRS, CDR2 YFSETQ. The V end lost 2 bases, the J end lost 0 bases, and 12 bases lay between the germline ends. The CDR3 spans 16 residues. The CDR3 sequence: CASSFGTSSSGNTIYF. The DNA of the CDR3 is TGCGCCAGCAGCTTCGGGACGTCGAGCTCTGGAAACACCATATATTTT.

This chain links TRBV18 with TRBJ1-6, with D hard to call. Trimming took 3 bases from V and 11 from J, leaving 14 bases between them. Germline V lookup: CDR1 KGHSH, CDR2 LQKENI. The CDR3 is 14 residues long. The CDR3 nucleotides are TGTGCCAGCTCACCGTCCCAGGACGGGCCACCCCTCCACTTT. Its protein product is CASSPSQDGPPLHF.

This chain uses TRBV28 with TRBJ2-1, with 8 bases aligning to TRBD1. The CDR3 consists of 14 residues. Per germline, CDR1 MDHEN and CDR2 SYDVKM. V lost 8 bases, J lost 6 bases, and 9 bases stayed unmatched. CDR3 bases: TGTGCCAGCCTAACCCAGACAGGGGTCAATGAGCAGTTCTTC. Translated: CASLTQTGVNEQFF. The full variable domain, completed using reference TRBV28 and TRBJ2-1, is DVKVTQSSRYLVKRTGEKVFLECVQDMDHENMFWYRQDPGLGLRLIYFSYDVKMKEKGDIPEGYSVSREKKERFSLILESASTNQTSMYLCASLTQTGVNEQFFGPGTRLTVL.

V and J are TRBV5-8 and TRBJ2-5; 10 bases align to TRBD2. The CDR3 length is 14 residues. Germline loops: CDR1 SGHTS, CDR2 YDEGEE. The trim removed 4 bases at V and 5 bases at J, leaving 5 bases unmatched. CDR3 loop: CASSSGGAYETQYF. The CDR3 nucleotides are TGTGCCAGCAGCAGCGGGGGGGCTTACGAGACCCAGTACTTC.

For the CDR3, the DNA is TGTGCCAGCAGCTTAGAAGGGGCAGGGTCCCCTCTCACAGATACGCAGTATTTT. Amino acid sequence: CASSLEGAGSPLTDTQYF. The chain links TRBV11-3 to TRBJ2-3, with D maybe TRBD1 (5 bases). The CDR3 loop spans 18 amino acids. CDR1 and CDR2 (germline): SGHNT, YENEEA. Trimming shortened V by 0 bases and J by 2 bases, and 18 bases separated the two germline ends.

The CDR3 DNA is TGCGCCACGCAGGGACAGGGAAATAGGGATGAGCAGTTCTTC. Protein product: CATQGQGNRDEQFF. The chain joins TRBV23-1 to TRBJ2-1, with 9 bases aligning to TRBD1. TRBV23-1 is an open reading frame whose function is uncertain. V shed 10 bases and J 8 bases; nucleotides not matched to a gene: 12. This CDR3 has 14 amino acids.

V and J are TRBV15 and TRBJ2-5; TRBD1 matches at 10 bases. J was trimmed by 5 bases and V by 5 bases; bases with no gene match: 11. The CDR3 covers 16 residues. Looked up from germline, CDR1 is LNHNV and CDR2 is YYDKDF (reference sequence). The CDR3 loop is CATSERTGGLAETQYF. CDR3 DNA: TGTGCCACCAGCGAGAGGACAGGGGGTTTGGCGGAGACCCAGTACTTC.

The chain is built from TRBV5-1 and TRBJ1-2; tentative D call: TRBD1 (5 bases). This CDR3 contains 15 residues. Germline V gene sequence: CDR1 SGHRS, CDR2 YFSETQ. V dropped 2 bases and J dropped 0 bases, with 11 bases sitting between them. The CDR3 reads CASSFNRNTNYGYTF. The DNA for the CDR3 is TGCGCCAGCAGCTTTAACAGGAATACTAACTATGGCTACACCTTC.

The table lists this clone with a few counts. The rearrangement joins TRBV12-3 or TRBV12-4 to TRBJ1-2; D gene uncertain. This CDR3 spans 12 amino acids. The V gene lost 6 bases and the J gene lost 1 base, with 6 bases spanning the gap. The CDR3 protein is CASRGRNYGYTF. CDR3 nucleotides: TGTGCCAGCAGAGGACGTAACTATGGCTACACCTTC.

Here the CDR3 DNA reads TGCGCCAGCAGCTATTCTAACTCGGACACCGGGGAGCTGTTTTTT. Translating gives CASSYSNSDTGELFF. V is TRBV5-1 and J is TRBJ2-2; D gene uncertain. The V gene lost 3 bases and the J gene lost 3 bases, with 12 bases spanning the gap. This CDR3 has 15 amino acids. In germline, CDR1 is SGHRS, CDR2 YFSETQ.

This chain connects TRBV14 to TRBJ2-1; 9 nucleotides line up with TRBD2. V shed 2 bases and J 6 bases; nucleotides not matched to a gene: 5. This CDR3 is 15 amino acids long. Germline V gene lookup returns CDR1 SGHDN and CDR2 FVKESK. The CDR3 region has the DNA TGTGCCAGCAGCCAAATAGCGGGGGCCCTCAATGAGCAGTTCTTC. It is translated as CASSQIAGALNEQFF.

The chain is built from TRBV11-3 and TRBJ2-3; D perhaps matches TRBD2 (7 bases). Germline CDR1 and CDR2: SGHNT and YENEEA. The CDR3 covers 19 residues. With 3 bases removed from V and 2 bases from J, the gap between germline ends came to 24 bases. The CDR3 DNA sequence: TGTGCCAGCAGCTTCGGGCGTTGGGGGGGCGGGCCGGACACAGATACGCAGTATTTT. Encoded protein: CASSFGRWGGGPDTDTQYF.

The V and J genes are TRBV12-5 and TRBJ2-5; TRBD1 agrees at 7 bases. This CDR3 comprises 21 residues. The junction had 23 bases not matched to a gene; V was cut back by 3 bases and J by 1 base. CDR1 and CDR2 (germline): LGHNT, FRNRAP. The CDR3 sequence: CASGFFIKDRPLGRRQETQYF. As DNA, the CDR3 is TGTGCTAGTGGTTTCTTCATTAAGGACAGGCCCCTGGGTCGGCGCCAAGAGACCCAGTACTTC.

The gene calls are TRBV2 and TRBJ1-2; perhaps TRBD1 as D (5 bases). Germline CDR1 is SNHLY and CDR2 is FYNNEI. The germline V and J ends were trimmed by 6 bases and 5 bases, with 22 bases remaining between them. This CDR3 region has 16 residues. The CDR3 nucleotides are TGTGCCAGCAGGAAGGGGAGGAGGGAGAATGGGTATGGCTACACCTTC. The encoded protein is CASRKGRRENGYGYTF.

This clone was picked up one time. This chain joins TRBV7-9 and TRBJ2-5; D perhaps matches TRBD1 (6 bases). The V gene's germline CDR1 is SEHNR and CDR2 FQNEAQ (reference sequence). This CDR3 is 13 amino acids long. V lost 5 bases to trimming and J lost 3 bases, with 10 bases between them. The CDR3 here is CASSVAGEETQYF. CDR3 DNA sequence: TGTGCCAGCAGCGTCGCAGGGGAAGAGACCCAGTACTTC. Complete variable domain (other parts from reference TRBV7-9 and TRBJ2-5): DTGVSQNPRHKITKRGQNVTFRCDPISEHNRLYWYRQTLGQGPEFLTYFQNEAQLEKSRLLSDRFSAERPKGSFSTLEIQRTEQGDSAMYLCASSVAGEETQYFGPGTRLLVL.

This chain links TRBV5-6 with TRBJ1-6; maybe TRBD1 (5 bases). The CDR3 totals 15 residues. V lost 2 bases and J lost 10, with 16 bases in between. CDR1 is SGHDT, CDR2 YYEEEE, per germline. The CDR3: CASSLRGVKGSPLHF. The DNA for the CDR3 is TGTGCCAGCAGCTTAAGAGGGGTGAAAGGATCACCCCTCCACTTT.

CDR3 DNA sequence: TGCGCCAGCAGCCAAGGCCAAAGGTCTATACCACACTACGAGCAGTACTTC. Amino acid sequence: CASSQGQRSIPHYEQYF. This chain joins TRBV4-1 and TRBJ2-7, with D unclear. V was cut by 1 base and J by 3 bases, with 19 bases left in between. Germline CDR1 MGHRA, CDR2 YSYEKL. This CDR3 has 17 residues.

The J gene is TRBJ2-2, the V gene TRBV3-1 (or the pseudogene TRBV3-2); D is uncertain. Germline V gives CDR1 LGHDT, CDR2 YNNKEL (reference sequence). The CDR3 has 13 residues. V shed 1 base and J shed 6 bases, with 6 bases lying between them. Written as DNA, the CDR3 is TGTGCCAGCAGCCAAGGAACACCCGGGGAGCTGTTTTTT. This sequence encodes CASSQGTPGELFF.

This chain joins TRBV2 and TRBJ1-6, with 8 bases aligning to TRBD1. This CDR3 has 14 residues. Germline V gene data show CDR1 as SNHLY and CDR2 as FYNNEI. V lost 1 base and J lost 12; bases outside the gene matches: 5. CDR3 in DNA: TGTGCCAGCAGTGAAGAAGGACAGGGCGGACCCCTCCACTTT. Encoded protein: CASSEEGQGGPLHF.